One and the same sample provided the 17 T cell receptor beta chains below, sequenced in a study of blood T cell repertoires in COVID-19. Sequencing was performed with immunoSEQ multiplex PCR; in TCRdb, only in-frame clones are kept and a portion is missing. The sample comprises about 270,000 clones, over 75% of which are singletons, and roughly 8.6% rests with the top ten. The sample was peripheral blood. The receptors here all came from a human donor in a cohort sampled during active COVID-19.

This chain uses TRBV28 with TRBJ1-2, with 9 bases aligning to TRBD1. The V and J ends lost 6 bases and 5 bases, in that order; junction bases with no gene match: 7. Germline assignment: CDR1 MDHEN and CDR2 SYDVKM. The CDR3 runs to 14 residues. CDR3 residues: CASSSYRGLYGYTF. DNA for the CDR3: TGTGCCAGCAGCTCTTACAGGGGGCTTTATGGCTACACCTTC.

As DNA, the CDR3 is TGCGCCAGCAGCTCTTACCCTAGCGGGTCCAGCTCCTACGAGCAGTACTTC. Translation gives CASSSYPSGSSSYEQYF. V is TRBV5-1 and J is TRBJ2-7; 8 nucleotides agree with TRBD2. Germline V gene lookup returns CDR1 SGHRS and CDR2 YFSETQ. J lost 0 bases, V lost 3 bases, and 11 bases had no gene match. The CDR3 totals 17 residues.

The chain joins TRBV28 to TRBJ1-1; D may be TRBD1 (6 bases). V lost 5 bases and J lost 0, with 13 bases in between. The CDR3 sequence is 15 residues long. CDR1 MDHEN and CDR2 SYDVKM come from the germline V gene. CDR3 bases: TGTGCCAGCAGTCACTACAGGGTGATGAACACTGAAGCTTTCTTT. Translated: CASSHYRVMNTEAFF.

The chain employs TRBV6-5 and TRBJ2-3; 10 bases agree with TRBD2. Germline CDR1 MNHEY, CDR2 SVGAGI. J lost 4 bases, V lost 5 bases, and 3 bases had no gene match. This CDR3 is 14 amino acids long. CDR3 coding DNA: TGTGCCAGCAGTCCAGCGGGGGGGCCAGATACGCAGTATTTT. It is translated as CASSPAGGPDTQYF.

The CDR3 nucleotides are TGTGCCAGCAGTCATTTCCGGGACAGGGGGCTCACAGCGGGGGCCAACGTCCTGACTTTC. This sequence encodes CASSHFRDRGLTAGANVLTF. The gene calls are TRBV6-6 and TRBJ2-6, with TRBD1 matching 12 bases. Germline CDR1 MNHNY, CDR2 SVGAGI (reference sequence). J gave up 4 bases and V 5 bases, and 15 bases lay outside the gene matches. This CDR3 contains 20 residues.

The chain recombines TRBV3-1 (or the pseudogene TRBV3-2) with TRBJ1-5, with D hard to call. The CDR3 is 15 amino acids. CDR1 LGHDT and CDR2 YNNKEL come from the germline V gene (reference sequence). The V and J ends lost 1 base and 0 bases respectively, with 7 bases between them. The CDR3 DNA is TGTGCCAGCAGCCAAGGGAGGGTTAGCAATCAGCCCCAGCATTTT. Translated: CASSQGRVSNQPQHF.

This clone has just a few counts. V is TRBV5-5 and J is TRBJ1-2; D may be TRBD1 (5 bases). This CDR3 is built from 14 residues. Trimming stripped 2 bases from V and 7 bases from J, with 15 bases between. Germline V gene data show CDR1 as SGHKS and CDR2 as YYEKEE (reference sequence). DNA for the CDR3: TGTGCCAGCAGCTTTGGCAGGGCCGAGAGTGGCTACACCTTC. Residues: CASSFGRAESGYTF.

V usage is TRBV4-3 and J usage is TRBJ2-5; TRBD1 matches at 9 bases. The CDR3 spans 15 residues. Germline values: CDR1 LGHNA, CDR2 YSLEER. The trim removed 3 bases at V and 5 bases at J, leaving 7 bases unmatched. The CDR3 protein is CASSQVQGARETQYF. The CDR3 nucleotides read TGCGCCAGCAGCCAGGTACAGGGGGCTCGTGAGACCCAGTACTTC.

The chain combines TRBV12-5 with TRBJ2-3; D might be TRBD2 (6 bases). In germline, CDR1 is LGHNT, CDR2 FRNRAP. The CDR3 consists of 16 residues. V lost 6 bases and J lost 2, with 18 bases in between. This CDR3 is CASGRGSSGHTDTQYF. CDR3 sequence (DNA): TGTGCTAGTGGCCGAGGGAGTAGCGGCCACACAGATACGCAGTATTTT.

This clone has only one observation. The V and J genes are TRBV29-1 and TRBJ1-1; D uncertain. The CDR3 covers 12 residues. V was clipped by 4 bases and J by 0 bases, with 6 bases between them. Germline V gene sequence: CDR1 SQVTM, CDR2 ANQGSEA. The CDR3, as DNA: TGCAGCGTTGTCGGTGTGAACACTGAAGCTTTCTTT. It yields the protein CSVVGVNTEAFF.

This clone was found a few times. V gene TRBV7-9 combines with J gene TRBJ2-7, with 11 bases identical to TRBD1. J was trimmed by 7 bases and V by 5 bases; bases with no gene match: 13. Germline lookup yields CDR1 SEHNR and CDR2 FQNEAQ (reference sequence). The CDR3 covers 16 residues. CDR3 sequence: CASSTLDRGRRLEQYF. CDR3 coding DNA: TGTGCCAGCAGCACCCTGGACAGGGGGCGACGACTTGAGCAGTACTTC.

The J gene is TRBJ2-5, the V gene TRBV6-2 or TRBV6-3; D gene ambiguous. CDR3 length equals 14 residues. V was clipped by 4 bases and J by 0 bases, with 9 bases between them. Germline V lookup: CDR1 MNHEY, CDR2 SVGEGT. In DNA form, the CDR3 reads TGTGCCAGCAGTTGGAGCTGGGACCAAGAGACCCAGTACTTC. Protein sequence: CASSWSWDQETQYF.

The rearrangement uses TRBV27 and TRBJ2-3; 11 bases line up with TRBD2. Germline V gene sequence: CDR1 MNHEY, CDR2 SMNVEV (reference sequence). Germline trimming cut 4 bases from V and 7 bases from J; bases unmatched to any gene: 7. This CDR3 is 15 amino acids long. In DNA form, the CDR3 reads TGTGCCAGCAGTTCGATAGCGGGGGGGCCGAATACGCAGTATTTT. It is translated as CASSSIAGGPNTQYF.

This chain's CDR3 is CASSMRVDSVNEQYF. CDR3 DNA: TGTGCCAGTAGTATGCGGGTTGACTCTGTGAACGAGCAGTACTTC. The chain recombines TRBV19 with TRBJ2-7; maybe TRBD2 (5 bases). From germline, CDR1 is LNHDA and CDR2 SQIVND (reference sequence). The CDR3 has 15 amino acids. Trimming took 3 bases from V and 5 from J, leaving 17 bases between them.

The genes are TRBV10-1 and TRBJ2-7, with 7 positions matching TRBD1. CDR1 WNHNN and CDR2 SYGVQD come from the germline V gene (reference sequence). The CDR3 has 15 residues. J lost 1 base, V lost 5 bases, and 8 bases had no gene match. The CDR3 bases are TGCGCCAGCAGTAACACAGGGGTCGGATCCTACGAGCAGTACTTC. Its translation: CASSNTGVGSYEQYF.

The chain recombines TRBV27 with TRBJ2-7; TRBD2 might be the D (7 bases). The CDR3 runs to 19 residues. The germline CDR1 and CDR2 sequences are MNHEY and SMNVEV (reference sequence). V dropped 2 bases and J dropped 5 bases, with 28 bases sitting between them. For the CDR3, the DNA is TGTGCCAGCAGTTTACGGCCCCGAGCCGCGCAAGGGGGGGGCCACGAGCAGTACTTC. It is translated as CASSLRPRAAQGGGHEQYF.

V is TRBV12-5 and J is TRBJ1-5; D gene ambiguous. CDR3 size: 14 residues. V gave up 0 bases and J gave up 7 bases, with 10 bases separating them. Germline CDR1 reads LGHNT; CDR2 reads FRNRAP. The CDR3 nucleotides read TGTGCTAGTGGTTTGGTAGCGGTCGGGCAGCCCCAGCATTTT. Residues: CASGLVAVGQPQHF. Combining the CDR3 with reference TRBV12-5 and TRBJ1-5 gives the whole variable domain DARVTQTPRHKVTEMGQEVTMRCQPILGHNTVFWYRQTMMQGLELLAYFRNRAPLDDSGMPKDRFSAEMPDATLATLKIQPSEPRDSAVYFCASGLVAVGQPQHFGDGTRLSIL.